Shown below are 29 T cell receptor beta chains from a single sample sequenced in a study of T-cell reconstitution after alpha-beta-depleted transplantation in children. TCRbeta library preparation incorporated unique molecular identifiers. TCRdb re-called the PCR reads through MiXCR, storing one row per CDR3 protein. The sample records a few hundred thousand distinct CDR3 sequences, 25% to 30% being singletons. This material consisted of PBMCs, taken before TCRalphabeta/CD19-depleted stem cell transplant. Receptors were obtained from a boy younger than two with Wiskott-Aldrich syndrome, due to receive a stem cell transplant.

This clonotype has only a few counts. This chain links TRBV20-1 with TRBJ1-4; D might be TRBD1 (6 bases). This CDR3 has 15 amino acids. V gave up 0 bases and J gave up 7 bases, with 15 bases separating them. Germline CDR1 DFQATT, CDR2 SNEGSKA (reference sequence). The CDR3 protein is CSARDLGAVGEKLFF. CDR3 DNA sequence: TGCAGTGCTAGAGATCTGGGGGCGGTTGGTGAAAAACTGTTTTTT.

The chain uses TRBV5-1 and TRBJ1-2; possibly TRBD1 for D (5 bases). Per the germline V gene, CDR1 is SGHRS and CDR2 is YFSETQ. Trimming left V 4 bases short and J 0 bases short, with 16 bases between. This CDR3 contains 16 residues. The CDR3 DNA sequence: TGCGCCAGCAGCAAGACAGCCCCGACTTCTAACTATGGCTACACCTTC. Protein: CASSKTAPTSNYGYTF.

The rearrangement joins TRBV10-3 to TRBJ2-7, with D possibly matching TRBD1 (6 bases). The CDR3 length is 12 residues. V gave up 8 bases and J gave up 3 bases, with 11 bases separating them. Germline loops: CDR1 ENHRY, CDR2 SYGVKD. The CDR3 loop reads CAIGQQGYEQYF. In DNA, the CDR3 is TGTGCCATCGGCCAACAGGGCTACGAGCAGTACTTC.

The chain couples TRBV20-1 to TRBJ1-2; 8 nucleotides line up with TRBD1. The ends lost 7 bases at V and 8 bases at J; junction bases unmatched: 12. The CDR3 extends over 13 amino acids. Germline V gene lookup returns CDR1 DFQATT and CDR2 SNEGSKA (reference sequence). In nucleotides, the CDR3 is TGCAGTGTCAACATGCAGGGGGCAGAAGGCTACACCTTC. This sequence encodes CSVNMQGAEGYTF.

As for this clonotype: A junction boundary mismatches the germline segment, possibly from a read error. CDR3 sequence (DNA): TGTGGCAGCAGTTTGCTTCCCTCGGCCGGTCAGTACGAGCAGTACTTC. It translates to CGSSLLPSAGQYEQYF. The chain couples TRBV27 to TRBJ2-7; D gene ambiguous. This CDR3 spans 16 amino acids. Per the germline V gene, CDR1 is MNHEY and CDR2 is SMNVEV (reference sequence).

This clonotype came up a few times. The J gene is TRBJ1-1, the V gene TRBV20-1, with D maybe TRBD1 (5 bases). Germline-derived CDR1 and CDR2 are DFQATT and SNEGSKA (reference sequence). CDR3 length: 11 residues. V lost 7 bases to trimming and J lost 5 bases, with 11 bases between them. The CDR3 spells CSVTGRTEAFF. The CDR3 nucleotides are TGCAGTGTAACAGGAAGGACTGAAGCTTTCTTT.

The chain links TRBV2 to TRBJ1-1, with D hard to call. V lost 5 bases and J 1 base, leaving 14 bases between the germline ends. The CDR3 spans 15 residues. CDR1 and CDR2 (germline): SNHLY, FYNNEI. The CDR3 nucleotides read TGTGCCAGCAGTCCAAGACGGTTTGAGAACACTGAAGCTTTCTTT. Its translation is CASSPRRFENTEAFF.

There are a few counts of this clonotype. This chain uses TRBV20-1 with TRBJ2-3; D may be TRBD2 (7 bases). CDR3 length: 17 residues. Trimming cost V 6 bases and J 0 bases, with 22 bases left between them. Germline V gives CDR1 DFQATT, CDR2 SNEGSKA (reference sequence). The CDR3 region has the DNA TGCAGTGCGGCGGGGGCAGGGGTCCTTACTAGCACAGATACGCAGTATTTT. Protein sequence: CSAAGAGVLTSTDTQYF.

V is TRBV20-1 and J is TRBJ2-7; 8 bases agree with TRBD1. The CDR3 has 14 amino acids. V shed 3 bases, J shed 2 bases, and the junction held 6 bases outside the gene matches. Germline V gene sequence: CDR1 DFQATT, CDR2 SNEGSKA (reference sequence). CDR3 coding DNA: TGCAGTGCTAGGGGACAGGTGTTAGCCTACGAGCAGTACTTC. Translated, it gives CSARGQVLAYEQYF.

Only a few counts were recorded for this clonotype. The rearrangement joins TRBV7-2 to TRBJ2-5; a possible D gene is TRBD2 (5 bases). Trimming shortened V by 5 bases and J by 0 bases, and 10 bases separated the two germline ends. This CDR3 comprises 14 residues. Germline values: CDR1 SGHTA, CDR2 FQGNSA. The CDR3 here is CASSRGGNQETQYF. The CDR3 nucleotides read TGTGCCAGCAGCCGCGGAGGCAACCAAGAGACCCAGTACTTC. Full variable domain (outside the CDR3, taken from reference TRBV7-2 and TRBJ2-5): GAGVSQSPSNKVTEKGKDVELRCDPISGHTALYWYRQSLGQGLEFLIYFQGNSAPDKSGLPSDRFSAERTGGSVSTLTIQRTQQEDSAVYLCASSRGGNQETQYFGPGTRLLVL.

The chain is built from TRBV20-1 and TRBJ2-2; no firm D call. The V gene's germline CDR1 is DFQATT and CDR2 SNEGSKA (reference sequence). The CDR3 is 13 amino acids. Trimming left V 2 bases short and J 4 bases short, with 8 bases between. CDR3 in DNA: TGCAGTGCTAGACTTTTGGTCACCGGGGAGCTGTTTTTT. Translated: CSARLLVTGELFF.

This sequence joins TRBV11-2 and TRBJ2-5, with 9 bases lining up with TRBD1. The CDR3 runs to 14 residues. V lost 5 bases and J lost 5; bases outside the gene matches: 6. CDR1 and CDR2 (germline): SGHAT, FQNNGV. CDR3: CASSPGQGIETQYF. The CDR3 DNA sequence: TGTGCCAGCAGCCCCGGACAGGGGATCGAGACCCAGTACTTC.

There are many counts of this clonotype. The V gene is TRBV20-1, the J gene TRBJ2-7, with D uncertain. The length of the CDR3 is 11 residues. Germline assignment: CDR1 DFQATT and CDR2 SNEGSKA (reference sequence). Trimming stripped 5 bases from V and 0 bases from J, with 5 bases between. The CDR3 bases are TGCAGTGCTGGCGGCTCCTACGAGCAGTACTTC. Translated, it gives CSAGGSYEQYF.

The CDR3 loop is CAISGQWGRGGTEAFF. CDR3 in DNA: TGTGCCATCAGTGGCCAATGGGGCAGGGGTGGGACTGAAGCTTTCTTT. The chain is built from TRBV10-3 and TRBJ1-1, with a tentative D call TRBD1 (6 bases). Germline V gene sequence: CDR1 ENHRY, CDR2 SYGVKD. Trimming took off 4 bases at V and 5 bases at J, with 20 bases between the two ends. CDR3 size: 16 residues.

V and J are TRBV10-3 and TRBJ2-7; unclear D gene. Trimming pared 7 bases from V and 4 bases from J, leaving 11 bases between. The CDR3 totals 12 residues. Germline V gives CDR1 ENHRY, CDR2 SYGVKD. In DNA form, the CDR3 reads TGTGCCATCAACCAGCCTCCGTACGAGCAGTACTTC. This gives the protein CAINQPPYEQYF.

This clonotype has just a few counts. The chain uses TRBV7-9 and TRBJ2-7; TRBD2 aligns across 9 bases. With 5 bases clipped from V and 5 bases from J, the junction kept 16 bases outside the gene matches. The CDR3 runs to 17 residues. The germline V gene encodes CDR1 SEHNR and CDR2 FQNEAQ (reference sequence). The CDR3 region is CASSVGDLASGTHEQYF. The CDR3, as DNA: TGTGCCAGCAGCGTAGGGGATTTGGCTAGCGGGACCCACGAGCAGTACTTC.

This clonotype was found once. V usage is TRBV29-1 and J usage is TRBJ2-1, with 10 bases identical to TRBD2. V gave up 4 bases and J gave up 0 bases; unmatched junction bases: 3. This CDR3 has 15 residues. Germline V gives CDR1 SQVTM, CDR2 ANQGSEA. CDR3 DNA: TGCAGCGTTGGACTAGCGGGCCGCTCCTACAATGAGCAGTTCTTC. Translation gives CSVGLAGRSYNEQFF.

This clonotype was detected many times. The V gene is TRBV5-1, the J gene TRBJ2-5, with unresolved D. V was clipped by 5 bases and J by 2 bases, with 4 bases between them. CDR1 and CDR2 (germline): SGHRS, YFSETQ. CDR3 size: 11 residues. CDR3 in amino acids: CASREQETQYF. The DNA for the CDR3 is TGCGCCAGCAGGGAACAAGAGACCCAGTACTTC.

The rearrangement links TRBV11-1 to TRBJ2-3, with 12 bases that match TRBD2. CDR3 size: 19 residues. Germline-derived CDR1 and CDR2 are SGHAT and FQDESV (reference sequence). With V trimmed by 0 bases and J by 0 bases, 7 bases remained unmatched. CDR3 sequence reads: CASSLALLAGGPSTDTQYF. CDR3 sequence (DNA): TGTGCCAGCAGCTTAGCCTTGCTAGCGGGAGGGCCAAGCACAGATACGCAGTATTTT. The complete variable domain, with remaining parts taken from reference TRBV11-1 and TRBJ2-3, reads EAEVAQSPRYKITEKSQAVAFWCDPISGHATLYWYRQILGQGPELLVQFQDESVVDDSQLPKDRFSAERLKGVDSTLKIQPAELGDSAMYLCASSLALLAGGPSTDTQYFGPGTRLTVL.

This clonotype came up many times. The V and J genes are TRBV5-1 and TRBJ2-2, with 10 nucleotides matching TRBD1. The CDR3 is made up of 18 amino acids. The germline CDR1 and CDR2 sequences are SGHRS and YFSETQ. With V trimmed by 3 bases and J by 4 bases, 12 bases remained unmatched. CDR3 nucleotides: TGCGCCAGCAGCTCGACACCTCCGGGACAGGGGTTCACCGGGGAGCTGTTTTTT. It codes for CASSSTPPGQGFTGELFF.

The table lists this clonotype with a few counts. The V gene is TRBV27, the J gene TRBJ1-1, with TRBD1 matching over 7 bases. CDR3 length equals 15 residues. Losses at the gene ends were 5 bases for V and 3 bases for J; bases not matched to a gene: 9. CDR1 MNHEY and CDR2 SMNVEV come from the germline V gene (reference sequence). For the CDR3, the DNA is TGTGCCAGCAGTCCGGGACAGAACTTCTACACTGAAGCTTTCTTT. It encodes CASSPGQNFYTEAFF.

This chain uses TRBV5-1 with TRBJ1-3; TRBD1 might be the D (6 bases). The CDR3 length is 14 residues. Germline CDR1 SGHRS, CDR2 YFSETQ. With 4 bases removed from V and 2 bases from J, the gap between germline ends came to 10 bases. The DNA for the CDR3 is TGCGCCAGCAGCGCAGGGACAACTGGAAACACCATATATTTT. Translated, it gives CASSAGTTGNTIYF.

This clonotype occurred a few times. The V call is TRBV7-2, the J call TRBJ2-7; 10 nucleotides align to TRBD2. CDR3 length: 15 residues. V shed 5 bases and J 9 bases; nucleotides not matched to a gene: 13. CDR1 is SGHTA, CDR2 FQGNSA, per germline. The CDR3 DNA reads as TGTGCCAGCAGCGGAATAGCGGGAGGAGACCGTGGGCAGTACTTC. Translating it yields CASSGIAGGDRGQYF. The full variable domain, rest sourced from reference TRBV7-2 and TRBJ2-7, is GAGVSQSPSNKVTEKGKDVELRCDPISGHTALYWYRQSLGQGLEFLIYFQGNSAPDKSGLPSDRFSAERTGGSVSTLTIQRTQQEDSAVYLCASSGIAGGDRGQYFGPGTRLTVT.

This chain uses TRBV20-1 with TRBJ2-3; possibly TRBD1 for D (5 bases). Trimming removed 3 bases from V and 2 bases from J, with 15 bases in between. CDR1 and CDR2 from the germline V gene are DFQATT and SNEGSKA (reference sequence). CDR3 length: 15 amino acids. The DNA for the CDR3 is TGCAGTGCTAGCCAGGTGGCGGACACCACAGATACGCAGTATTTT. Translated, it gives CSASQVADTTDTQYF.

CDR3 in amino acids: CASSPFAAGIADTQYF. As DNA, the CDR3 is TGTGCCAGCAGCCCTTTTGCGGCGGGAATTGCAGATACGCAGTATTTT. The chain recombines TRBV7-6 with TRBJ2-3, with D tentatively TRBD2 (6 bases). Trimming took 5 bases from V and 4 from J, leaving 19 bases between them. This CDR3 is built from 16 residues. CDR1 and CDR2 from the germline V gene are SGHVS and FNYEAQ.

The DNA of the CDR3 is TGCGCCAGCAGCCCCCTACAACCAGGACAGCAAGAGACCCAGTACTTC. This sequence encodes CASSPLQPGQQETQYF. V gene TRBV4-1 combines with J gene TRBJ2-5, with D maybe TRBD1 (6 bases). Between the trimmed V and J ends, which lost 4 bases and 2 bases, there was a span of 17 bases. CDR3 length: 16 amino acids. Germline V gives CDR1 MGHRA, CDR2 YSYEKL.

The V gene is TRBV28, the J gene TRBJ1-1, with 9 nucleotides matching TRBD1. The CDR3 covers 15 residues. V lost 5 bases to trimming and J lost 5 bases; unmatched junction nucleotides: 9. CDR1 is MDHEN, CDR2 SYDVKM, per germline. The CDR3 loop reads CASSNPTGGRTEAFF. CDR3 nucleotide sequence: TGTGCCAGCAGTAACCCGACAGGGGGGCGAACTGAAGCTTTCTTT. Using reference TRBV28 and TRBJ1-1 for the parts outside the CDR3, the full variable domain is DVKVTQSSRYLVKRTGEKVFLECVQDMDHENMFWYRQDPGLGLRLIYFSYDVKMKEKGDIPEGYSVSREKKERFSLILESASTNQTSMYLCASSNPTGGRTEAFFGQGTRLTVV.

This clonotype occurred a few times. This chain connects TRBV5-1 to TRBJ2-5; D tentatively reads TRBD1 or TRBD2 (5 bases each). V shed 3 bases and J shed 5 bases, with 17 bases lying between them. Germline-derived CDR1 and CDR2 are SGHRS and YFSETQ. The CDR3 is 15 residues long. This chain's CDR3 is CASSWGDYSQETQYF. The CDR3 DNA follows: TGCGCCAGCAGCTGGGGCGACTACTCTCAGGAGACCCAGTACTTC. Together with reference TRBV5-1 and TRBJ2-5, the CDR3 gives the full variable domain: KAGVTQTPRYLIKTRGQQVTLSCSPISGHRSVSWYQQTPGQGLQFLFEYFSETQRNKGNFPGRFSGRQFSNSRSEMNVSTLELGDSALYLCASSWGDYSQETQYFGPGTRLLVL.

This clonotype has just a few counts. This chain uses TRBV28 with TRBJ2-2; unclear D gene. The CDR3 covers 15 residues. Per germline, CDR1 MDHEN and CDR2 SYDVKM. V was clipped by 3 bases and J by 5 bases, with 13 bases between them. The CDR3 bases are TGTGCCAGCAGTTTGGTGGCCCCTGGGACCGGGGAGCTGTTTTTT. This gives the protein CASSLVAPGTGELFF.